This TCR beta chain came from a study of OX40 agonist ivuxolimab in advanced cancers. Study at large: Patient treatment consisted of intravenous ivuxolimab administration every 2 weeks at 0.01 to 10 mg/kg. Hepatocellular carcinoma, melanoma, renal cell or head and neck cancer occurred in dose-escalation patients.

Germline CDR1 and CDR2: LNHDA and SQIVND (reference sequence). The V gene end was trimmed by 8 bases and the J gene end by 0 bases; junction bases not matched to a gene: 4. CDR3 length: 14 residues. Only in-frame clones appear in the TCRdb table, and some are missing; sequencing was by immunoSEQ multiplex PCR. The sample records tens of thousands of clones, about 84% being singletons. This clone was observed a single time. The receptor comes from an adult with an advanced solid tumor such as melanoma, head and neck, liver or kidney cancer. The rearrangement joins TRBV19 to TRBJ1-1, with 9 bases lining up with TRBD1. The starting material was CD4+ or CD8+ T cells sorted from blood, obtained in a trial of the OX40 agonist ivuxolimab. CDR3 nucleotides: TGTGCCAGTTCCACAGGGGGCTTGAACACTGAAGCTTTCTTT. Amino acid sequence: CASSTGGLNTEAFF. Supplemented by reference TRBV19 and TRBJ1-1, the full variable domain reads DGGITQSPKYLFRKEGQNVTLSCEQNLNHDAMYWYRQDPGQGLRLIYYSQIVNDFQKGDIAEGYSVSREKKESFPLTVTSAQKNPTAFYLCASSTGGLNTEAFFGQGTRLTVV.